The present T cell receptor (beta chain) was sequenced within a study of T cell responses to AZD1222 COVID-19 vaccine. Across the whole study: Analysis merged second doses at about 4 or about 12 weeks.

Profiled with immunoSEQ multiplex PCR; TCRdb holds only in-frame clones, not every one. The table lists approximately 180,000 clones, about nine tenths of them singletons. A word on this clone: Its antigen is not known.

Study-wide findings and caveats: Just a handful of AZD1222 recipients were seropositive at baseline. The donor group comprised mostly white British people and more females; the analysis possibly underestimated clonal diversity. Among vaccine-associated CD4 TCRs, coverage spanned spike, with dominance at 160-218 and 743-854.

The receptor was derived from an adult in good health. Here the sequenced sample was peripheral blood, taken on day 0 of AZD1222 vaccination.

Written as DNA, the CDR3 is TGTGCCAGCAAAAAGGGACAGGGGGGCGGGCAGCCCCAGCATTTT. This encodes CASKKGQGGGQPQHF. This sequence joins TRBV7-8 and TRBJ1-5; 11 bases are a match to TRBD1. V gave up 7 bases and J gave up 7 bases; unmatched junction bases: 9. This CDR3 is 15 amino acids long. Germline V gives CDR1 SGHVS, CDR2 FQNEAQ.